This T cell receptor beta chain appears in the sequencing data of a study of blood T cell repertoires in COVID-19. The CDR3 runs 12 residues. V dropped 4 bases and J dropped 13 bases, with 14 bases sitting between them. Germline CDR1 LNHDA, CDR2 SQIVND (reference sequence). The data were produced by immunoSEQ multiplex PCR, yet TCRdb's version contains in-frame clones alone and is incomplete. The sample shows just over 25,000 clones, 75% to 90% of them seen only once. The source is a human donor in a cohort sampled during active COVID-19. Sequencing was done on a sample of peripheral blood. The chain has TRBV19 and TRBJ2-1; D call uncertain. The CDR3 nucleotides are TGTGCCAGTAGTACCCCCGGAGTTTCTCAGTTCTTC. It is translated as CASSTPGVSQFF.